Listed here are 15 T cell receptor beta chains from one sample, sequenced in a study of blood T cells in healthy people across ages. A second roughly 7 to 12 cycle PCR used barcoded and J-beta primers. TCRdb reanalysed the 5' RACE reads using MiXCR and keeps one entry per CDR3 protein. There are about 640,000 distinct CDR3 sequences in the sample; 58% occur only once, and 30% to 45% lies in the top ten. The sequenced sample was blood. All receptors come from a man between 60 and 70 years old in good health.

This clonotype has just a few counts. J is TRBJ2-1 and V is TRBV15, with TRBD2 matching 10 bases. Germline lookup yields CDR1 LNHNV and CDR2 YYDKDF (reference sequence). The CDR3 is 17 residues long. With V trimmed by 3 bases and J by 7 bases, 12 bases remained unmatched. The CDR3 spells CATSRQEFSGGSNEQFF. Here the CDR3 DNA reads TGTGCCACCAGCAGGCAAGAATTTAGCGGGGGGAGTAATGAGCAGTTCTTC. Supplemented by reference TRBV15 and TRBJ2-1, the full variable domain reads DAMVIQNPRYQVTQFGKPVTLSCSQTLNHNVMYWYQQKSSQAPKLLFHYYDKDFNNEADTPDNFQSRRPNTSFCFLDIRSPGLGDTAMYLCATSRQEFSGGSNEQFFGPGTRLTVL.

V is TRBV5-5 and J is TRBJ1-1; 8 nucleotides line up with TRBD1. The trim removed 3 bases at V and 1 base at J, leaving 14 bases unmatched. The V gene's germline CDR1 is SGHKS and CDR2 YYEKEE (reference sequence). This CDR3 comprises 18 residues. CDR3 protein: CASSSEDREQATNTEAFF. As DNA, the CDR3 is TGTGCCAGCAGCTCAGAGGACAGGGAACAAGCAACGAACACTGAAGCTTTCTTT.

The J gene is TRBJ2-7, the V gene TRBV20-1, with 9 positions matching TRBD1. The CDR3 extends over 15 amino acids. Germline loops: CDR1 DFQATT, CDR2 SNEGSKA (reference sequence). Trimming removed 6 bases from V and 0 bases from J; junction bases left unmatched: 9. This CDR3 reads CSAEAGTGNSYEQYF. CDR3 in DNA: TGCAGTGCCGAGGCTGGGACAGGGAACTCCTACGAGCAGTACTTC.

A word on this clonotype: A junction end diverges from the germline sequence, so it may reflect a read error. This rearrangement joins TRBV12-3 or TRBV12-4 to TRBJ2-1; possible D gene TRBD2, 5 bases. The CDR3 extends over 12 amino acids. The CDR3 protein is CAGSRGFNEQFF. CDR3 sequence (DNA): TGTGCCGGCAGTCGAGGGTTCAATGAGCAGTTCTTC.

This clonotype turned up a few times. The V and J genes are TRBV28 and TRBJ2-7; D is unresolved. Germline V CDR1 and CDR2: MDHEN, SYDVKM. The CDR3 covers 12 residues. V lost 7 bases, J lost 3 bases, and 10 bases lay in between. As DNA, the CDR3 is TGTGCCAGCACCTCACAAAGCTACGAGCAGTACTTC. Translation gives CASTSQSYEQYF.

This chain connects TRBV29-1 to TRBJ2-1, with 7 nucleotides matching TRBD1. V lost 7 bases to trimming and J lost 4 bases; unmatched junction nucleotides: 7. In germline, CDR1 is SQVTM, CDR2 ANQGSEA. The CDR3 length is 13 residues. CDR3 region: CSGASTGYNEQFF. CDR3 DNA sequence: TGCAGCGGCGCATCGACAGGGTACAATGAGCAGTTCTTC.

The V call is TRBV28, the J call TRBJ2-7, with TRBD1 identical over 7 bases. Germline values: CDR1 MDHEN, CDR2 SYDVKM. The CDR3 is made up of 18 amino acids. Trimming at V came to 5 bases and at J to 1 base, leaving 17 bases not matched to a gene. The DNA of the CDR3 is TGTGCCAGCAGTGCGAACAGGGGAGTGGTTGGAAGGTCCTACGAGCAGTACTTC. Translated: CASSANRGVVGRSYEQYF.

This clonotype was picked up many times. V and J are TRBV6-6 and TRBJ2-5; D is undetermined. With 2 bases removed from V and 5 bases from J, the gap between germline ends came to 6 bases. Germline assignment: CDR1 MNHNY and CDR2 SVGAGI (reference sequence). The CDR3 length is 12 residues. The CDR3: CASSYGPETQYF. The CDR3 DNA reads as TGTGCCAGCAGTTACGGTCCTGAGACCCAGTACTTC.

This clonotype came up once. V gene TRBV14 combines with J gene TRBJ2-1, with a possible D match to TRBD2 (7 bases). The CDR3 is 15 residues long. The germline CDR1 and CDR2 sequences are SGHDN and FVKESK. With 2 bases removed from V and 4 bases from J, the gap between germline ends came to 12 bases. The DNA of the CDR3 is TGTGCCAGCAGCCAAAGGGCGGGGGCTTACAATGAGCAGTTCTTC. It codes for CASSQRAGAYNEQFF. Based on the CDR3 plus reference TRBV14 and TRBJ2-1, the full variable domain is EAGVTQFPSHSVIEKGQTVTLRCDPISGHDNLYWYRRVMGKEIKFLLHFVKESKQDESGMPNNRFLAERTGGTYSTLKVQPAELEDSGVYFCASSQRAGAYNEQFFGPGTRLTVL.

This clonotype was found a few times. The chain joins TRBV12-3 or TRBV12-4 to TRBJ1-1, with 7 bases fitting TRBD1. This CDR3 spans 14 amino acids. Losses at the gene ends were 2 bases for V and 4 bases for J; bases not matched to a gene: 4. The CDR3: CASSLTGVTTEAFF. The DNA of the CDR3 is TGTGCCAGCAGTTTAACAGGGGTAACCACTGAAGCTTTCTTT.

This clonotype has a single count. The chain joins TRBV7-8 to TRBJ2-4; possibly TRBD2 for D (6 bases). The CDR3 consists of 16 residues. Germline assignment: CDR1 SGHVS and CDR2 FQNEAQ. Trimming shortened V by 5 bases and J by 0 bases, and 14 bases separated the two germline ends. This CDR3 reads CASSLPEGLAKNIQYF. The CDR3 DNA sequence: TGTGCCAGCAGCCTTCCGGAGGGACTAGCCAAAAACATTCAGTACTTC. Using reference TRBV7-8 and TRBJ2-4 for the parts outside the CDR3, the full variable domain is GAGVSQSPRYKVAKRGQDVALRCDPISGHVSLFWYQQALGQGPEFLTYFQNEAQLDKSGLPSDRFFAERPEGSVSTLKIQRTQQEDSAVYLCASSLPEGLAKNIQYFGAGTRLSVL.

CDR3 region: CASSPTGSTQETQYF. The CDR3 DNA is TGTGCCAGCAGCCCTACCGGGTCGACCCAAGAGACCCAGTACTTC. This chain links TRBV7-9 with TRBJ2-5; no definite D call. The germline V gene has CDR1 SEHNR and CDR2 FQNEAQ (reference sequence). V dropped 5 bases and J dropped 1 base, with 14 bases sitting between them. The CDR3 sequence is 15 residues long.

Judged by abundance, this clonotype is medium-sized (0.01 to 0.1%). The V call is TRBV12-3 or TRBV12-4, the J call TRBJ2-7, with D tentatively TRBD1 (6 bases). The CDR3 has 12 residues. Trimming stripped 6 bases from V and 4 bases from J, with 10 bases between. CDR3 DNA sequence: TGTGCCAGCAGCTTGACAGGTTACGAGCAGTACTTC. Residues: CASSLTGYEQYF.

The chain joins TRBV20-1 to TRBJ2-3; D is tentatively TRBD1 or TRBD2 (5 bases each). V shed 3 bases and J shed 12 bases, with 19 bases lying between them. Germline CDR1 reads DFQATT; CDR2 reads SNEGSKA (reference sequence). CDR3 length: 13 amino acids. CDR3 loop: CSARGSGTPGQYF. CDR3 coding DNA: TGCAGTGCTAGGGGTTCCGGGACCCCTGGCCAGTATTTT.

Note on this clonotype: Germline is not matched at one junction end, which may reflect a read error. The V gene is TRBV10-3, the J gene TRBJ2-7, with TRBD2 matching over 8 bases. Gene TRBJ2-5 matches the end of the DNA better, so the J call may be wrong. Per germline, CDR1 ENHRY and CDR2 SYGVKD. CDR3 length: 15 residues. Here the CDR3 reads CAINEDSGVPETQYF. The CDR3 DNA reads TGTGCCATCAATGAGGATAGCGGGGTACCCGAGACCCAGTACTTC.